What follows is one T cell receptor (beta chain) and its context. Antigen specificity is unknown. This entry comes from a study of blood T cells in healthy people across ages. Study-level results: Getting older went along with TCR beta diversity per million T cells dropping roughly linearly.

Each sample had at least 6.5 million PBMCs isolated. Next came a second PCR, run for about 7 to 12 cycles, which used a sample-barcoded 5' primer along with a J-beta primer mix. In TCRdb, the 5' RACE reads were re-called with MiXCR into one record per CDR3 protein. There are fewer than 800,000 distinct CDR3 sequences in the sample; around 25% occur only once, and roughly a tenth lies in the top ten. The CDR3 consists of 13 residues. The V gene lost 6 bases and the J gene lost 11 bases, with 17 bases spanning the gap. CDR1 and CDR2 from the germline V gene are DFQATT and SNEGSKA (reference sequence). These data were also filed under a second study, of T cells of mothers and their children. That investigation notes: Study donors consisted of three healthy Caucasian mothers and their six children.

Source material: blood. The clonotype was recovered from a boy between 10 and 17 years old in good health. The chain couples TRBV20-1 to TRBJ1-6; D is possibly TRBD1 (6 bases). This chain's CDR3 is CSAWGQDRAPLHF. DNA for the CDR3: TGCAGTGCCTGGGGGCAGGACCGGGCACCCCTCCACTTT.